This T cell receptor beta chain derives from a study of T cell responses to AZD1222 COVID-19 vaccine. Study details: Pooling covered second doses at about 4 or about 12 weeks.

Generated by immunoSEQ multiplex PCR, the TCRdb table keeps only in-frame clones and is missing some. The table lists about 120,000 clones, approximately 92% of them singletons. CDR1 is LNHDA and CDR2 is SQIVND in the germline V gene (reference sequence). This CDR3 region has 11 residues. General study results and limits: Repertoires were sampled only after the peak T cell response. Most donors were white British, females outnumbered males, and clonal diversity was possibly underestimated.

Within the sample, this clone is large. Its specificity is not known. At one boundary the junction diverges from the germline segment, which might be a read error. The clonotype comes from an adult in good health. V is TRBV19 and J is TRBJ1-2; D unresolved. Here the sequenced sample was peripheral blood, taken on day 0 of AZD1222 vaccination. In nucleotides, the CDR3 is TGTGCCAGTATTAGGACCGACCGGGCGAATTTC. It is translated as CASIRTDRANF. The full variable domain, with the rest looked up from reference TRBV19 and TRBJ1-2, is DGGITQSPKYLFRKEGQNVTLSCEQNLNHDAMYWYRQDPGQGLRLIYYSQIVNDFQKGDIAEGYSVSREKKESFPLTVTSAQKNPTAFYLCASIRTDRANFGSGTRLTVV.